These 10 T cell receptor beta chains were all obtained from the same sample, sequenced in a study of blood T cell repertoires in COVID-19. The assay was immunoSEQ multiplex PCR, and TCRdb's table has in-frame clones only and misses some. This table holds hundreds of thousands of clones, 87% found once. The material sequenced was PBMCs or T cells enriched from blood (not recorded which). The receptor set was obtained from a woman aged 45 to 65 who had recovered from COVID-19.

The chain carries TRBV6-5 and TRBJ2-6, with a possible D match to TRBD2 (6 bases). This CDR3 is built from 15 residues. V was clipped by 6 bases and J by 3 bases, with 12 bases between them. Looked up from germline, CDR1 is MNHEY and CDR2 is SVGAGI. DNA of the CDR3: TGTGCCAGCAGGGACCGGGGGAATGGGGCCAACGTCCTGACTTTC. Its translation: CASRDRGNGANVLTF.

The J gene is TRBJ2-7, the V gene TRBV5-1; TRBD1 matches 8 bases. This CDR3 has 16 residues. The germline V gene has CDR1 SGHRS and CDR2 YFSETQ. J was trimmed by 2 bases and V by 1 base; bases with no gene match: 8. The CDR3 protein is CASSLSSGTGAYEQYF. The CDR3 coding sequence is TGCGCCAGCAGCTTGTCCTCCGGGACAGGAGCCTACGAGCAGTACTTC.

The DNA of the CDR3 is TGCAGCGTCCTCTCACAGAACACTGAAGCTTTCTTT. Translating it yields CSVLSQNTEAFF. The gene calls are TRBV29-1 and TRBJ1-1, with D hard to call. The germline V and J ends were trimmed by 6 bases and 1 base, with 9 bases remaining between them. CDR3 size: 12 residues. The V gene's germline CDR1 is SQVTM and CDR2 ANQGSEA.

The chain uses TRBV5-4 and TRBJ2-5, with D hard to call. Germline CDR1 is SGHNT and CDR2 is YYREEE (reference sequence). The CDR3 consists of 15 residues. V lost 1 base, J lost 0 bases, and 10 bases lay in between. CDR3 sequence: CASSLTSQYQETQYF. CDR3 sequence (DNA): TGTGCCAGCAGCTTGACCTCCCAGTACCAAGAGACCCAGTACTTC.

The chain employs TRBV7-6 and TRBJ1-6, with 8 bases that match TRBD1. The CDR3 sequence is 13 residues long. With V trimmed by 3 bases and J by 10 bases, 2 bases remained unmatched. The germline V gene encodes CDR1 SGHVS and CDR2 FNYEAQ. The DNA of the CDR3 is TGTGCCAGCAGCTTGACAGGGGTGTCACCCCTCCACTTT. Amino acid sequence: CASSLTGVSPLHF.

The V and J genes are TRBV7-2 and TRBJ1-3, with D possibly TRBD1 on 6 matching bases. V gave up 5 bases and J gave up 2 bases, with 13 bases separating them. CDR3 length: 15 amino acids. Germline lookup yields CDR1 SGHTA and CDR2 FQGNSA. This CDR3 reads CASSPGVPTGNTIYF. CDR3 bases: TGTGCCAGCAGCCCAGGGGTTCCGACTGGAAACACCATATATTTT.

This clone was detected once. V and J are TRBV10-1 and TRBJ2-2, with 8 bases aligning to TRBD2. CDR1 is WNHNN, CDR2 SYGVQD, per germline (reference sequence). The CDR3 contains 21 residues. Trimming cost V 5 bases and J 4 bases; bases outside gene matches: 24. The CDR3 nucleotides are TGCGCCAGCAGTCGCACACAACACAATTCTAGCGGGTTAGGGGCCACCGGGGAGCTGTTTTTT. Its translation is CASSRTQHNSSGLGATGELFF.

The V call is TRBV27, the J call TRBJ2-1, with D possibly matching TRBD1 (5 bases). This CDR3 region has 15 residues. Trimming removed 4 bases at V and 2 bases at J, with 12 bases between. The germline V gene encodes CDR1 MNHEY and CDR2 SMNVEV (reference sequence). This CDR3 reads CASSSARQPYNEQFF. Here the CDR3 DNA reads TGTGCCAGCAGTTCGGCCAGACAGCCCTACAATGAGCAGTTCTTC.

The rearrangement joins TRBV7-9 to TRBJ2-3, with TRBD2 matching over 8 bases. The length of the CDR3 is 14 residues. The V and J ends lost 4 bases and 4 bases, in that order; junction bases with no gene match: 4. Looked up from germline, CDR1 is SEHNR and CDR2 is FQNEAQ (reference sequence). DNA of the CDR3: TGTGCCAGCAGCTCCGGGAGGGGGGCAGATACGCAGTATTTT. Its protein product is CASSSGRGADTQYF.

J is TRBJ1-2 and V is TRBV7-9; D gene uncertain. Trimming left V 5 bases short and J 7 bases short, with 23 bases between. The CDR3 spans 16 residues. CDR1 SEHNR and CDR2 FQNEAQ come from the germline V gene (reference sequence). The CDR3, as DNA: TGTGCCAGCAGCCGACCTGGACGGGGTGGGGTAGTTGGCTACACCTTC. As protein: CASSRPGRGGVVGYTF.